Each of the 8 T cell receptor beta chains below was sequenced from the same sample in a study of blood T cells in healthy people across ages. A second PCR of about 6 to 11 cycles used a sample-barcoded 5' primer and a J-beta primer mix. MiXCR was run by TCRdb on the 5' RACE reads, yielding one entry per CDR3 protein. In the table there are approximately 810,000 distinct CDR3 sequences, under 40% of which are singletons. The sample consisted of blood. These receptors all come from a man between 18 and 29 years old in good health.

This clonotype was detected many times. V gene TRBV20-1 combines with J gene TRBJ2-1, with TRBD1 as a possible D gene (6 bases). The V and J ends lost 0 bases and 7 bases respectively, with 19 bases between them. CDR3 size: 16 residues. CDR1 is DFQATT and CDR2 is SNEGSKA in the germline V gene (reference sequence). The CDR3 here is CSARDRARGQGNEQFF. CDR3 in DNA: TGCAGTGCTAGAGATAGGGCCAGGGGTCAGGGAAATGAGCAGTTCTTC.

Concerning this clonotype: A much larger clone lies a single base off, so this may be a read error. The V gene is TRBV10-3, the J gene TRBJ2-1; D is unclear. Germline V CDR1 and CDR2: ENHRY, SYGVKD. The CDR3 totals 13 residues. The V gene lost 5 bases and the J gene lost 2 bases, with 7 bases spanning the gap. CDR3 sequence reads: CAISRAAYNEQFF. CDR3 bases: TGTGCCATCAGTCGGGCCGCCTACAATGAGCAGTTCTTC.

V usage is TRBV4-3 and J usage is TRBJ2-4, with TRBD2 matching 7 bases. Per the germline V gene, CDR1 is LGHNA and CDR2 is YSLEER. Trimming at V came to 5 bases and at J to 6 bases, leaving 16 bases not matched to a gene. This CDR3 contains 17 residues. The CDR3 DNA follows: TGCGCCAGCAGCGTCCTACCCGGGGGAGCGGGGTCAAACATTCAGTACTTC. Its protein product is CASSVLPGGAGSNIQYF.

The chain is built from TRBV12-3 or TRBV12-4 and TRBJ2-3; 8 nucleotides line up with TRBD2. Germline trimming cut 6 bases from V and 3 bases from J; bases unmatched to any gene: 17. This CDR3 region has 18 residues. The DNA of the CDR3 is TGTGCCAGCAGCCCCGGGACTAGTATCGGCACTGGTACAGATACGCAGTATTTT. Translated, it gives CASSPGTSIGTGTDTQYF.

The V and J genes are TRBV20-1 and TRBJ2-7; D ambiguous. The J call may not be correct, given that the DNA end is closer to TRBJ2-5. Germline-derived CDR1 and CDR2 are DFQATT and SNEGSKA (reference sequence). The CDR3 covers 12 residues. The CDR3 sequence: CTGDQAKETQYF. The CDR3 nucleotides are TGCACTGGAGACCAGGCGAAAGAGACCCAGTACTTC.

The V gene is TRBV12-3 or TRBV12-4, the J gene TRBJ1-5; 8 bases are shared with TRBD1. This CDR3 has 15 amino acids. Trimming cost V 2 bases and J 9 bases; bases outside gene matches: 9. The CDR3 here is CASSLSRGLDRPQHF. The CDR3 DNA reads as TGTGCCAGCAGTTTAAGCAGGGGGCTGGATCGGCCCCAGCATTTT.

The chain has TRBV4-3 and TRBJ2-4; TRBD1 matches 7 bases. The J call could be wrong; TRBJ2-7 is a better fit for the DNA end. Germline V gene data show CDR1 as LGHNA and CDR2 as YSLEER. This CDR3 spans 14 amino acids. CDR3 nucleotides: TGCGCCATCTATTCTGGGGACAGACCCTACGAGCAGTACTTC. As protein: CAIYSGDRPYEQYF.

This clonotype has a handful of counts. The rearrangement uses TRBV12-3 or TRBV12-4 and TRBJ1-1, with TRBD1 matching over 9 bases. The trim removed 6 bases at V and 4 bases at J, leaving 12 bases unmatched. The CDR3 extends over 16 amino acids. CDR3 DNA: TGTGCCAGCAGCCCCGGGACAGGGTTATTGGGCACTGAAGCTTTCTTT. This codes for CASSPGTGLLGTEAFF.